One and the same sample provided the 17 T cell receptor beta chains below, sequenced in a study of neoadjuvant anti-PD-1 for oral cavity cancer. Using immunoSEQ multiplex PCR, the repertoire was profiled, and TCRdb retains in-frame clones only, with some absent. The profile shows 84,000 or so clones, roughly four fifths of them singletons. This sample comprised PBMCs, obtained before nivolumab (anti-PD-1) treatment. These receptors all stem from a person aged 35-79 years with oral cavity squamous cell carcinoma.

The V gene is TRBV19, the J gene TRBJ2-2; D possibly corresponds to TRBD1 (6 bases). The CDR3 consists of 16 residues. The V gene lost 7 bases and the J gene lost 3 bases, with 18 bases spanning the gap. Germline V gives CDR1 LNHDA, CDR2 SQIVND (reference sequence). The chain's CDR3 is CASNPPGAAYTGELFF. The CDR3 DNA follows: TGTGCCAGTAATCCGCCAGGGGCAGCGTACACCGGGGAGCTGTTTTTT.

The J gene is TRBJ2-5, the V gene TRBV9; the match to TRBD2 covers 16 bases. V lost 4 bases to trimming and J lost 5 bases; unmatched junction nucleotides: 14. The CDR3 has 19 residues. The germline gives CDR1 SGDLS, CDR2 YYNGEE. This chain's CDR3 is CASSLAGGLAGGPRETQYF. In DNA form, the CDR3 reads TGTGCCAGCAGCTTAGCGGGGGGACTAGCGGGAGGGCCGCGGGAGACCCAGTACTTC.

This clone showed up just once. The chain employs TRBV7-9 and TRBJ2-7; 7 positions agree with TRBD1. The V segment lost 5 bases and the J segment 2 bases; nucleotides outside the gene matches: 9. Per germline, CDR1 SEHNR and CDR2 FQNEAQ (reference sequence). The CDR3 is made up of 15 amino acids. The CDR3 loop is CASSPGTAKAYEQYF. DNA of the CDR3: TGTGCCAGCAGCCCCGGGACAGCAAAAGCCTACGAGCAGTACTTC.

The chain joins TRBV4-1 to TRBJ1-1; D uncertain. The CDR3 totals 15 residues. The ends were cut back, 2 bases at V and 4 bases at J, with 14 bases in the middle. Germline CDR1 MGHRA, CDR2 YSYEKL. CDR3 amino acids: CASSQTSGWATEAFF. In DNA, the CDR3 is TGCGCCAGCAGCCAAACAAGCGGGTGGGCCACTGAAGCTTTCTTT.

The rearrangement links TRBV30 to TRBJ2-4; perhaps D is TRBD1 or TRBD2 (6 bases each). The V end was cut by 2 bases, the J end by 6 bases, with 14 bases between. There are 14 residues in the CDR3. From germline, CDR1 is GTSNPN and CDR2 SVGIG (reference sequence). CDR3: CAWSPHSGANIQYF. CDR3 sequence (DNA): TGTGCCTGGAGTCCACATTCGGGGGCAAACATTCAGTACTTC. Using reference TRBV30 and TRBJ2-4 for the parts outside the CDR3, the full variable domain is SQTIHQWPATLVQPVGSPLSLECTVEGTSNPNLYWYRQAAGRGLQLLFYSVGIGQISSEVPQNLSASRPQDRQFILSSKKLLLSDSGFYLCAWSPHSGANIQYFGAGTRLSVL.

The rearrangement joins TRBV7-8 to TRBJ1-5; weak D call: TRBD1 (5 bases). V was shortened by 1 base and J by 0 bases, with 7 bases between the two germline ends. Germline V gives CDR1 SGHVS, CDR2 FQNEAQ. The CDR3 totals 15 residues. The CDR3 sequence is CASSLGTGSNQPQHF. The DNA for the CDR3 is TGTGCCAGCAGCTTAGGTACAGGTAGCAATCAGCCCCAGCATTTT. Drawing the rest from reference TRBV7-8 and TRBJ1-5, the complete variable domain is GAGVSQSPRYKVAKRGQDVALRCDPISGHVSLFWYQQALGQGPEFLTYFQNEAQLDKSGLPSDRFFAERPEGSVSTLKIQRTQQEDSAVYLCASSLGTGSNQPQHFGDGTRLSIL.

The chain uses TRBV5-4 and TRBJ2-5; D is possibly TRBD2 (5 bases). This CDR3 comprises 13 residues. V was clipped by 4 bases and J by 2 bases, with 9 bases between them. From germline, CDR1 is SGHNT and CDR2 YYREEE (reference sequence). The CDR3 DNA reads TGTGCCAGCAGCGGGAGCCAACAAGAGACCCAGTACTTC. This gives the protein CASSGSQQETQYF.

The rearrangement links TRBV7-2 to TRBJ2-3, with TRBD2 matching over 8 bases. This CDR3 spans 17 amino acids. Germline values: CDR1 SGHTA, CDR2 FQGNSA. Trimming cost V 1 base and J 0 bases; bases outside gene matches: 6. CDR3 loop: CASSLEPLAESTDTQYF. CDR3 nucleotides: TGTGCCAGCAGCTTAGAACCACTAGCGGAGAGCACAGATACGCAGTATTTT.

This clone has only one observation. The chain uses TRBV27 and TRBJ1-5; a weak D match, TRBD1 (6 bases). Per the germline V gene, CDR1 is MNHEY and CDR2 is SMNVEV (reference sequence). CDR3 length: 16 residues. V was cut by 5 bases and J by 2 bases, with 16 bases left in between. CDR3 loop: CASSPWGARGNQPQHF. CDR3 DNA sequence: TGTGCCAGCAGTCCCTGGGGGGCGAGGGGCAATCAGCCCCAGCATTTT.

The rearrangement uses TRBV10-3 and TRBJ2-2; 11 bases fit TRBD2. Germline CDR1 reads ENHRY; CDR2 reads SYGVKD. J was trimmed by 1 base and V by 8 bases; bases with no gene match: 0. The CDR3 sequence is 14 residues long. CDR3 loop: CAIGTSGNTGELFF. In DNA form, the CDR3 reads TGTGCCATCGGGACTAGCGGGAACACCGGGGAGCTGTTTTTT.

The chain recombines TRBV30 with TRBJ1-3; maybe TRBD1 (5 bases). V lost 8 bases and J lost 3, with 11 bases in between. This CDR3 comprises 12 residues. Germline V gene lookup returns CDR1 GTSNPN and CDR2 SVGIG (reference sequence). The CDR3 DNA sequence: TGTGCCCGGGGGGGAAGTGGAAACACCATATATTTT. Its protein is CARGGSGNTIYF.

V and J are TRBV11-2 and TRBJ2-2; D gene unclear. Trimming took 4 bases from V and 4 from J, leaving 10 bases between them. Per the germline V gene, CDR1 is SGHAT and CDR2 is FQNNGV. The CDR3 is 14 residues long. This chain's CDR3 is CASSSNSATGELFF. The DNA for the CDR3 is TGTGCCAGCAGCTCCAATAGTGCCACCGGGGAGCTGTTTTTT.

V usage is TRBV19 and J usage is TRBJ2-7; TRBD1 matches 7 bases. V lost 9 bases and J lost 7; bases outside the gene matches: 12. This CDR3 spans 13 amino acids. Germline CDR1 reads LNHDA; CDR2 reads SQIVND (reference sequence). CDR3 amino acids: CASNTQGQKEQYF. The CDR3 DNA reads TGTGCCAGCAACACCCAGGGACAGAAGGAGCAGTACTTC. The full variable domain, rest sourced from reference TRBV19 and TRBJ2-7, is DGGITQSPKYLFRKEGQNVTLSCEQNLNHDAMYWYRQDPGQGLRLIYYSQIVNDFQKGDIAEGYSVSREKKESFPLTVTSAQKNPTAFYLCASNTQGQKEQYFGPGTRLTVT.

The chain links TRBV5-1 to TRBJ2-7; 8 nucleotides line up with TRBD1. This CDR3 comprises 15 residues. Germline V CDR1 and CDR2: SGHRS, YFSETQ. V dropped 3 bases and J dropped 0; count of bases not matched to a gene: 5. Here the CDR3 reads CASSYDRGSSYEQYF. The CDR3 DNA follows: TGCGCCAGCAGCTACGACAGGGGCAGCTCCTACGAGCAGTACTTC. The full variable domain, completed using reference TRBV5-1 and TRBJ2-7, is KAGVTQTPRYLIKTRGQQVTLSCSPISGHRSVSWYQQTPGQGLQFLFEYFSETQRNKGNFPGRFSGRQFSNSRSEMNVSTLELGDSALYLCASSYDRGSSYEQYFGPGTRLTVT.

The chain joins TRBV5-1 to TRBJ2-1; D remains unclear. V was pared by 0 bases and J by 4 bases, with 5 bases between. This CDR3 has 13 residues. Germline V gene sequence: CDR1 SGHRS, CDR2 YFSETQ. The CDR3 spells CASSLGLYNEQFF. The CDR3, as DNA: TGCGCCAGCAGCTTGGGTCTTTACAATGAGCAGTTCTTC.

The chain carries TRBV9 and TRBJ2-3, with TRBD2 identical over 8 bases. The V segment lost 0 bases and the J segment 1 base; nucleotides outside the gene matches: 1. This CDR3 spans 15 amino acids. Germline values: CDR1 SGDLS, CDR2 YYNGEE. CDR3 DNA: TGTGCCAGCAGCGTAGAACTAGCGGGCACAGATACGCAGTATTTT. Translated: CASSVELAGTDTQYF. Complete variable domain (other parts from reference TRBV9 and TRBJ2-3): DSGVTQTPKHLITATGQRVTLRCSPRSGDLSVYWYQQSLDQGLQFLIQYYNGEERAKGNILERFSAQQFPDLHSELNLSSLELGDSALYFCASSVELAGTDTQYFGPGTRLTVL.

This clone showed up just a few times. The rearrangement uses TRBV6-1 and TRBJ1-5; maybe TRBD1 (6 bases). This CDR3 is 14 amino acids long. Germline values: CDR1 MNHNS, CDR2 SASEGT. The V end was cut by 6 bases, the J end by 6 bases, with 15 bases between. The CDR3 is CASRLTGPVQPQHF. The DNA for the CDR3 is TGTGCCAGCAGACTTACAGGGCCGGTTCAGCCCCAGCATTTT.